This T cell receptor (beta chain) was profiled in a study of T cell responses to AZD1222 COVID-19 vaccine. Overall study findings and caveats: Once two AZD1222 doses were given, Spike-specific TCR breadth and depth went up.

As for this clone: Antigen: not known.

V gave up 0 bases and J gave up 7 bases, with 12 bases separating them. Germline CDR1 MGHRA, CDR2 YSYEKL. This CDR3 region has 15 residues. Assay: immunoSEQ multiplex PCR; the TCRdb copy retains only in-frame clones and omits some. This table holds roughly 120,000 clones, more than 85% found once. Sequencing was performed on peripheral blood, taken 28 days after the second AZD1222 dose. The sequence derives from an adult who received the AZD1222 COVID-19 vaccine. V is TRBV4-1 and J is TRBJ1-4, with unresolved D. Here the CDR3 DNA reads TGCGCCAGCAGCCAAGATCCGGTCGGGCCTGAAAAACTGTTTTTT. Translating gives CASSQDPVGPEKLFF.